Below, one TCR beta chain is given with its context. The target antigen is unknown. 60 Vbeta and 13 Jbeta primers were used in PCR. Sequencing used immunoSEQ multiplex PCR; TCRdb keeps in-frame clones, though not all of them. The sample consists of 90,000 to 95,000 clones, 70% to 90% of them appearing once. The sample is drawn from a study of cytomegalovirus exposure and HLA in healthy donors. On the study more broadly: Early on, a data release was issued that held roughly 84 million unique TCRs from HLA-typed donors. Whole-study findings and limits: Rare TCR sequences dominated, though some public TCRs recurred in many donors. Serostatus for CMV was the only available immune exposure information.

Germline values: CDR1 SEHNR, CDR2 FQNEAQ (reference sequence). The CDR3 has 12 residues. V was clipped by 7 bases and J by 2 bases, with 9 bases between them. This sequence was found in a young man in good health and CMV-seronegative. The sample taken for sequencing was PBMCs. This chain links TRBV7-9 with TRBJ2-7; no firm D call. The CDR3 DNA reads TGTGCCAGCACCACCGACACCTACGAGCAGTACTTC. It encodes CASTTDTYEQYF.